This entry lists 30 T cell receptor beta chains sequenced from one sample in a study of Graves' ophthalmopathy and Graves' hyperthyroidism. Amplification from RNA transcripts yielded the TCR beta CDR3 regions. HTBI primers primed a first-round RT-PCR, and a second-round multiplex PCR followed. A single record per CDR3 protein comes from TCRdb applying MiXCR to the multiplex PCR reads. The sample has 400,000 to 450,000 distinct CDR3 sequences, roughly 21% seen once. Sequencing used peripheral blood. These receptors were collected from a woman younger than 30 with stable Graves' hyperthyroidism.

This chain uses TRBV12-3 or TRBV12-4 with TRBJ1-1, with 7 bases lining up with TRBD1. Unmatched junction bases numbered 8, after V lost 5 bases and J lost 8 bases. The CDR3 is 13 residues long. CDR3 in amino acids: CASSQDREKEAFF. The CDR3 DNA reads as TGTGCCAGCAGTCAAGACAGGGAGAAGGAAGCTTTCTTT.

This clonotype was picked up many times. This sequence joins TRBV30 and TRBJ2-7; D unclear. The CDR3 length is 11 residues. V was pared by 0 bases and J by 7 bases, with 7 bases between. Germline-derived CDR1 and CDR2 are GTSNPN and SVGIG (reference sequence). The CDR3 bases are TGTGCCTGGAGTGTACAAAGAGAGCAGTACTTC. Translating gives CAWSVQREQYF.

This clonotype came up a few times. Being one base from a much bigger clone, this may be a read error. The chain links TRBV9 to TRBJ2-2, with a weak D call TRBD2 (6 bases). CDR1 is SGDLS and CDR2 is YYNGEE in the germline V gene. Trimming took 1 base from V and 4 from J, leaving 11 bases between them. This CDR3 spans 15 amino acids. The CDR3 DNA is TGTGCCAGCAGCGTACTGGGACTTAGCACCGGGGAGCTGTTTTTT. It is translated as CASSVLGLSTGELFF.

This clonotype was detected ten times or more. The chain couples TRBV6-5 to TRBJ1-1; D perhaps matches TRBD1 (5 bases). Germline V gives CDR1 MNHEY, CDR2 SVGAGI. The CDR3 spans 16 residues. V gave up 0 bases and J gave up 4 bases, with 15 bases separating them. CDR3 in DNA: TGTGCCAGCAGTTACTCCAGGGCCGCGCTGGCCACTGAAGCTTTCTTT. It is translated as CASSYSRAALATEAFF.

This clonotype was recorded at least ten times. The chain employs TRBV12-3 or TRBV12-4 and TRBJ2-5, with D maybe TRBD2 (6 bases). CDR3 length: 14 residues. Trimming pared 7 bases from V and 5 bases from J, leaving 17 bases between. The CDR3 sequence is CASTASGGTETQYF. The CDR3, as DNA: TGTGCCAGCACCGCGTCCGGGGGTACGGAGACCCAGTACTTC.

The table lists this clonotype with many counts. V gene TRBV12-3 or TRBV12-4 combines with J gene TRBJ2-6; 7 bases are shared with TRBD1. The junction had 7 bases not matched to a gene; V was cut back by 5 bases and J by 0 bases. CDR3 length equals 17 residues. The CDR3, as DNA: TGTGCCAGCAGTCGACGGACAGGAGGCTCTGGGGCCAACGTCCTGACTTTC. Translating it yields CASSRRTGGSGANVLTF.

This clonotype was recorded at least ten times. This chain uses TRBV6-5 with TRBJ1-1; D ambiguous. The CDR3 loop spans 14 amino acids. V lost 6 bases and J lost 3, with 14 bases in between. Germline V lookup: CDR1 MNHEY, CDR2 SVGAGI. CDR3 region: CASRSRRADTEAFF. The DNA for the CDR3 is TGTGCCAGCAGATCCAGGCGGGCTGACACTGAAGCTTTCTTT.

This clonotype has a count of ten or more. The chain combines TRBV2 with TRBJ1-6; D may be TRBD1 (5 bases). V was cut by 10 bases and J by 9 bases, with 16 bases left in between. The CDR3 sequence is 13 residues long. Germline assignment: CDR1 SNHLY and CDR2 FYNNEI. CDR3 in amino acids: CATDDSRTSPLHF. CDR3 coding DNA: TGTGCCACTGATGACAGCAGGACTTCACCCCTCCACTTT.

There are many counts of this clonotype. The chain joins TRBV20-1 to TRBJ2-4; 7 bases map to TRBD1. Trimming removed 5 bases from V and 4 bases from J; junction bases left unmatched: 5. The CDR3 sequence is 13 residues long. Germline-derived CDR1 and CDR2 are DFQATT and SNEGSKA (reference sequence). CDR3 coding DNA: TGCAGTGCTGATCGGGACAGAAAAAACATTCAGTACTTC. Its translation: CSADRDRKNIQYF.

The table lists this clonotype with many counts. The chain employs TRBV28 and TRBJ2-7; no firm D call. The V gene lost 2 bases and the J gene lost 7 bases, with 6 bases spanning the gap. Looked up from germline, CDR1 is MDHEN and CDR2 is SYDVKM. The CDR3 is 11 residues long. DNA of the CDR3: TGTGCCAGCAGTTTAATCCAGGAGCAGTACTTC. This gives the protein CASSLIQEQYF.

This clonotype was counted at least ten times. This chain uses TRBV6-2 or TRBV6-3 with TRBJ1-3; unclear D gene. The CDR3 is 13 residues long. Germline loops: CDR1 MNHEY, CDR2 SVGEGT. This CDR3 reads CASKSRSGNTIYF. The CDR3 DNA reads TGTGCATCGAAGAGTCGCTCTGGAAACACCATATATTTT.

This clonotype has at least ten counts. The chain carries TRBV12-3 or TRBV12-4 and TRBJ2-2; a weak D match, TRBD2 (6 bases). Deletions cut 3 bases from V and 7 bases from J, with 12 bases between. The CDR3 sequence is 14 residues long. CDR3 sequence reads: CASSFTSLGGELFF. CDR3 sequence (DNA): TGTGCCAGCAGTTTTACTAGCCTGGGCGGGGAGCTGTTTTTT.

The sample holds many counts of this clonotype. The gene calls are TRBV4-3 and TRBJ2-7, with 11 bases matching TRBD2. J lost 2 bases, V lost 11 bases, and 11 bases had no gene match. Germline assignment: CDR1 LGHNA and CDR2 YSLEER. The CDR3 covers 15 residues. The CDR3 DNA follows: TGCGCCCTCTCTAAGGGGGGACTAGCGGCCTACGAGCAGTACTTC. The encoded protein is CALSKGGLAAYEQYF.

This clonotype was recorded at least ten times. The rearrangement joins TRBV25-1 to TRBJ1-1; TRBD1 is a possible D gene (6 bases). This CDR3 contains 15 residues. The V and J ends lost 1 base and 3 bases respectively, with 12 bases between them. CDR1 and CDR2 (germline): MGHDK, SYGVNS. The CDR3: CASSESGGAHTEAFF. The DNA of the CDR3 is TGTGCCAGCAGTGAATCGGGGGGGGCGCACACTGAAGCTTTCTTT.

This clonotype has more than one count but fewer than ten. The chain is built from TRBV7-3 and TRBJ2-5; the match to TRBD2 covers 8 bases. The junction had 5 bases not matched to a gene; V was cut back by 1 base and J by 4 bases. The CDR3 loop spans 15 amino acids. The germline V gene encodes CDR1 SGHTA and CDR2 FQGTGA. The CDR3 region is CASSLNDGGGETQYF. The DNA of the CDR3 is TGTGCCAGCAGCTTAAATGACGGGGGGGGAGAGACCCAGTACTTC.

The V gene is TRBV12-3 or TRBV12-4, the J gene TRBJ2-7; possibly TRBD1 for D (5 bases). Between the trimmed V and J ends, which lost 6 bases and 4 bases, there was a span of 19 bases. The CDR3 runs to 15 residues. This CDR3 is CASSRQGAWNYEQYF. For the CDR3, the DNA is TGTGCCAGCAGCCGCCAAGGGGCTTGGAATTACGAGCAGTACTTC.

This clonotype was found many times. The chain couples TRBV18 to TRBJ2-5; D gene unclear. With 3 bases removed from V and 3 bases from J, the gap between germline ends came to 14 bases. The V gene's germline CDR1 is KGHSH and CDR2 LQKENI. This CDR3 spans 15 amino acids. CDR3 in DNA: TGTGCCAGCTCACCGTCTATCCAGAGAGAAGAGACCCAGTACTTC. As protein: CASSPSIQREETQYF.

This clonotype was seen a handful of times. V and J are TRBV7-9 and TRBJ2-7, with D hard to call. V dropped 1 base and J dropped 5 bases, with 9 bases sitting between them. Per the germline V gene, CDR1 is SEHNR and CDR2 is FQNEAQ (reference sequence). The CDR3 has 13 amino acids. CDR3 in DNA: TGTGCCAGCAGCTTAGAACGGGCCCACGAGCAGTACTTC. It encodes CASSLERAHEQYF.

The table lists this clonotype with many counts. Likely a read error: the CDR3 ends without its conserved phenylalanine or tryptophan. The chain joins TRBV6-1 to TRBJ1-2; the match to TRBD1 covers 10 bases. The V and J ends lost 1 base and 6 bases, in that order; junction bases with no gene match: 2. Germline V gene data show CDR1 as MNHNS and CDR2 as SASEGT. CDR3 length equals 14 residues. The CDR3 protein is CASSEVGTGDGYTL. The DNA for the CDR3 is TGTGCCAGCAGTGAAGTCGGGACAGGGGATGGCTACACCCTC.

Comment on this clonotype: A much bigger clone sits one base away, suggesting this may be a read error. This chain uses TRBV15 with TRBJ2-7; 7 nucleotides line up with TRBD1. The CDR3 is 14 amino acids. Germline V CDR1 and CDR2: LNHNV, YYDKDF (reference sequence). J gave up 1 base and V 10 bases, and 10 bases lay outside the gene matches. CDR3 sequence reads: CAISNRGGSYEQYF. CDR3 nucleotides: TGTGCCATCAGTAACAGGGGCGGGTCCTACGAGCAGTACTTC.

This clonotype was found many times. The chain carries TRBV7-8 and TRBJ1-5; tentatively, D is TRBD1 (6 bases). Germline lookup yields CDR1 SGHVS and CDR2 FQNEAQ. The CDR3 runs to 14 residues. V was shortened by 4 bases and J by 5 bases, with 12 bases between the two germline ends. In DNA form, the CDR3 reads TGTGCCAGCAGCTCCGGACAGCGCGATCAGCCCCAGCATTTT. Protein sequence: CASSSGQRDQPQHF. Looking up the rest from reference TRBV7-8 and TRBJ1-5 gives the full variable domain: GAGVSQSPRYKVAKRGQDVALRCDPISGHVSLFWYQQALGQGPEFLTYFQNEAQLDKSGLPSDRFFAERPEGSVSTLKIQRTQQEDSAVYLCASSSGQRDQPQHFGDGTRLSIL.

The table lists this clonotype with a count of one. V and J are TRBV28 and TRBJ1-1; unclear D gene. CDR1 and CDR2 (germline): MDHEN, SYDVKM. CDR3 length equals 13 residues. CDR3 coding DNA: TGTGTCACCAGTTTCGCGGAGGCCACTGAAGCTTTCTTT. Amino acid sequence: CVTSFAEATEAFF. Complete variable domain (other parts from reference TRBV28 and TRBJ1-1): DVKVTQSSRYLVKRTGEKVFLECVQDMDHENMFWYRQDPGLGLRLIYFSYDVKMKEKGDIPEGYSVSREKKERFSLILESASTNQTSMYLCVTSFAEATEAFFGQGTRLTVV.

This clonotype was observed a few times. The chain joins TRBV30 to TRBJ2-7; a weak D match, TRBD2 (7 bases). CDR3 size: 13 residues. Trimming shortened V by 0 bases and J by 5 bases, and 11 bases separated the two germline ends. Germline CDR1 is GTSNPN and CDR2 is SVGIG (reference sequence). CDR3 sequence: CAWSVQGGHEQYF. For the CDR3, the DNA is TGTGCCTGGAGTGTACAGGGAGGGCACGAGCAGTACTTC.

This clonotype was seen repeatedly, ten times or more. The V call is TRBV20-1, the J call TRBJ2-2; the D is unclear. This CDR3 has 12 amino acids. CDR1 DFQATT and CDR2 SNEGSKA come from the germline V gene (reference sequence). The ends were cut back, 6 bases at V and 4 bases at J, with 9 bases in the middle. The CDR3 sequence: CSAPSSTGELFF. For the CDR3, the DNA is TGCAGTGCCCCCTCGAGCACCGGGGAGCTGTTTTTT.

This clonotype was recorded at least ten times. CDR3 region: CASRTGLTGELFF. CDR3 DNA: TGTGCCAGCAGGACAGGTCTTACCGGGGAGCTGTTTTTT. The rearrangement joins TRBV7-3 to TRBJ2-2; maybe TRBD1 (6 bases). Germline lookup yields CDR1 SGHTA and CDR2 FQGTGA. Trimming pared 6 bases from V and 5 bases from J, leaving 10 bases between. This CDR3 spans 13 amino acids.

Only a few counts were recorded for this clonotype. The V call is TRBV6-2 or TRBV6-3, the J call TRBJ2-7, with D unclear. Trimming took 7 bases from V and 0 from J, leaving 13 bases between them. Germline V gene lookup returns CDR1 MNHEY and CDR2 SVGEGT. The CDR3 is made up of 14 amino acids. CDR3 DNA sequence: TGTGCCAGCACAATAGCAGGAATCTCCTACGAGCAGTACTTC. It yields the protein CASTIAGISYEQYF.

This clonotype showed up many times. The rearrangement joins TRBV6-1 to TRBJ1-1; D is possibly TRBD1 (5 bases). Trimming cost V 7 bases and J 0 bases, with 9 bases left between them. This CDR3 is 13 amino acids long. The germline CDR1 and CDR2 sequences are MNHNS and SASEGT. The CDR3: CASNRSMNTEAFF. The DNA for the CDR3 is TGTGCCAGCAACAGGTCCATGAACACTGAAGCTTTCTTT.

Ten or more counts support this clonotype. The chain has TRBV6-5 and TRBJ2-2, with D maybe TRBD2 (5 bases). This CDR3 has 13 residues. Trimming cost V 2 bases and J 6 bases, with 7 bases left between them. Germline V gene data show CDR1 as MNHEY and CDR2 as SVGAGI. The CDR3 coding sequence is TGTGCCAGCAGTTACACTAGGTCCGGGGAGCTGTTTTTT. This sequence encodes CASSYTRSGELFF.

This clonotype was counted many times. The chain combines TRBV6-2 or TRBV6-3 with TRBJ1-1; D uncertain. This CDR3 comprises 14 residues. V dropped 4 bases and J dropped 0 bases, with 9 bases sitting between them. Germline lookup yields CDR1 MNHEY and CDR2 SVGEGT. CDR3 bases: TGTGCCAGCAGTTTTTGGCGGCTGAACACTGAAGCTTTCTTT. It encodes CASSFWRLNTEAFF.

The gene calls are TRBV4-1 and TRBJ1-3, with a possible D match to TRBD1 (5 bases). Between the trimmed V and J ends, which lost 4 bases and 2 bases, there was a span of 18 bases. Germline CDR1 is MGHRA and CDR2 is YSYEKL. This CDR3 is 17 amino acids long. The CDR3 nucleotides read TGCGCCAGCAGCCCAACCCCTCTGAGGGGAGCTGGAAACACCATATATTTT. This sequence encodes CASSPTPLRGAGNTIYF.